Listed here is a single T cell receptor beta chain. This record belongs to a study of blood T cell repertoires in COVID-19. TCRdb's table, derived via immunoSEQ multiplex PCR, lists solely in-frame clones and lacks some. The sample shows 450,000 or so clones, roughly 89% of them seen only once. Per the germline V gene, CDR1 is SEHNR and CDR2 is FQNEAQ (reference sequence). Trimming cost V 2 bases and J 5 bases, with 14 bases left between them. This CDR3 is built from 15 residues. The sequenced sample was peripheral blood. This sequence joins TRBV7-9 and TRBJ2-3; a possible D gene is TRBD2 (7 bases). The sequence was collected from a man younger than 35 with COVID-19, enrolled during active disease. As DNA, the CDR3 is TGTGCCAGCAGCTTAATCCGGGGGGCTGGAGATACGCAGTATTTT. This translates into CASSLIRGAGDTQYF.